This is a list of T cell receptor beta chains from one sample in a study of T-cell memory formation after mild COVID-19. One entry per CDR3 protein results from TCRdb running MiXCR on the 5' RACE reads. There are about 210,000 distinct CDR3 sequences in the sample; roughly 10% occur only once, and approximately 3% lies in the top ten. Sequencing input: PBMCs or a T cell subset sorted from them (not recorded which). The receptor set was obtained from a man aged 18 to 29 who had mild COVID-19 (a few samples of this study predate the infection). Cell type and time point are not known. CDR3s include the opening cysteine and the closing phenylalanine or tryptophan. D genes are given only for firm matches. Some rows have no size entry. The others give once, few or many, or a class for an expanded clone.

few	TRBJ2-5	TRBV5-1	TRBD1	TGCGCCAGCAGCCGGAGACAGGGCGACCAAGAGACCCAGTACTTC	CASSRRQGDQETQYF
-	TRBJ2-1	TRBV4-3	TRBD2	TGCGCCAGCAGCCAAGAATGGCGCGGGGGGGCCTACAATGAGCAGTTCTTC	CASSQEWRGGAYNEQFF
-	TRBJ2-3	TRBV28	TRBD2	TGTGCCAGCTGGCCGGGGGGAAGCACAGATACGCAGTATTTT	CASWPGGSTDTQYF
few	TRBJ2-5	TRBV5-1	-	TGCGCCAGCACCTCGCAGGGGTCCCAAGAGACCCAGTACTTC	CASTSQGSQETQYF
-	TRBJ1-2	TRBV11-2	-	TGTGCCAGCAGCCCCCGCCCGGGGAAAGGCGGCTACACCTTC	CASSPRPGKGGYTF
-	TRBJ2-1	TRBV7-2	TRBD2	TGTGCCAGCAGCTCCGTAACGGGGGGAAGGGAGCAGTTCTTC	CASSSVTGGREQFF
few	TRBJ1-5	TRBV6-5	TRBD1	TGTGCCAGCAGTCGGGACAGGGGGATCGGTCAGCCCCAGCATTTT	CASSRDRGIGQPQHF
-	TRBJ2-3	TRBV7-2	TRBD2	TGTGCCAGCAGCTTAGCAGCGGGAGGCACAGATACGCAGTATTTT	CASSLAAGGTDTQYF
-	TRBJ2-3	TRBV12-3/TRBV12-4	-	TGTGCCAGCAGTGCGACTAGACGCACGCAGTATTTT	CASSATRRTQYF
few	TRBJ1-5	TRBV25-1	-	TGTGCCAGCAGCAAGGAATATAGCAATCAGCCCCAGCATTTT	CASSKEYSNQPQHF
-	TRBJ2-7	TRBV6-1	-	TGTGCCAGCACCGGGATGGACAAGAGTTACGAGCAGTACTTC	CASTGMDKSYEQYF
few	TRBJ1-1	TRBV5-5	-	TGTGCCAGCAGCTTACAGGGATTTGGTAGGATGAACACTGAAGCTTTCTTT	CASSLQGFGRMNTEAFF
few	TRBJ2-7	TRBV21-1	-	TGTGCCAGCAGCAGAGGGGGGACAGGGTTATCCTACGAGCAGTACTTC	CASSRGGTGLSYEQYF
-	TRBJ1-5	TRBV7-2	-	TGTGCCAGCAGCCCTCCTCGCGAGCCCCAGCATTTT	CASSPPREPQHF
many	TRBJ2-1	TRBV6-2/TRBV6-3	-	TGTGCCAGCAGTTACCTTTCGGCCCGCTACTACAATGAGCAGTTCTTC	CASSYLSARYYNEQFF
few	TRBJ2-2	TRBV5-1	-	TGCGCCAGCCAGCCAGGGCCAAACACCGGGGAGCTGTTTTTT	CASQPGPNTGELFF
-	TRBJ2-2	TRBV5-1	-	TGCGCCAGCAGCTTGGATGGACTTTCGAACACCGGGGAGCTGTTTTTT	CASSLDGLSNTGELFF
-	TRBJ2-7	TRBV12-3/TRBV12-4	-	TGTGCCAGCGGACTCCGGGTTGGGGACGAGCAGTACTTC	CASGLRVGDEQYF
-	TRBJ1-4	TRBV19	-	TGTGCCAGTACAACCACGGACAGCGTACTTAATGAAAAACTGTTTTTT	CASTTTDSVLNEKLFF
-	TRBJ2-1	TRBV5-1	TRBD2	TGCGCCAGCAGCTTTCTAGCGGGGGGCACAAATGAGCAGTTCTTC	CASSFLAGGTNEQFF
few	TRBJ2-3	TRBV29-1	-	TGCAGCGTCTCGGGTAGCGGCACAGATACGCAGTATTTT	CSVSGSGTDTQYF
many	TRBJ1-6	TRBV7-9	-	TGTGCCAGCAGCTTAAACCTTAATTCACCCCTCCACTTT	CASSLNLNSPLHF
-	TRBJ1-4	TRBV7-2	-	TGTGCCAGCAGCTTAGGAGGGGGTTATGAAAAACTGTTTTTT	CASSLGGGYEKLFF